The following is a T cell receptor (beta chain) sequence with its context. Its antigen is unknown. This entry is derived from a study of T cell responses to AZD1222 COVID-19 vaccine. Whole-study findings and limits: In a largely white British group with more females than males, clonal diversity was possibly underestimated. Reports say nearly half of spike-specific TCRs go after unmutated variant regions.

The table came from immunoSEQ multiplex PCR; TCRdb's copy has only in-frame clones and leaves some out. Of roughly 180,000 clones listed, approximately 91% are singletons. Trimming cost V 5 bases and J 5 bases; bases outside gene matches: 10. Per the germline V gene, CDR1 is MNHEY and CDR2 is SVGEGT. CDR3 length equals 16 residues. Sequenced material: peripheral blood, taken 28 days after the second AZD1222 dose. The V call is TRBV6-2 or TRBV6-3, the J call TRBJ2-3, with 10 bases lining up with TRBD2. This sequence originates from an adult who received the AZD1222 COVID-19 vaccine. The DNA of the CDR3 is TGTGCCAGCAGTCTCACGCTAGCGGGGGCCCAAGATACGCAGTATTTT. This gives the protein CASSLTLAGAQDTQYF.